The 25 T cell receptor beta chains presented below share a single source sample, sequenced in a study of CD8+ T cells in alopecia areata. Investigators isolated RNA and reverse transcribed it into cDNA to act as the sequencing template. Sequenced by immunoSEQ multiplex PCR; TCRdb stores in-frame clones only, minus some. The table has 200,000 to 250,000 clones, roughly 66% seen once. The treatment denotes: oral pan-JAK inhibitor, 5-10 mg twice daily. The input for sequencing was CD4+ T cells sorted from blood, taken at approximately week 44, from a patient treated with tofacitinib. The origin of the receptors is a human donor with alopecia areata.

The chain employs TRBV29-1 and TRBJ1-1; TRBD1 matches 7 bases. CDR3 size: 12 residues. The trim removed 5 bases at V and 7 bases at J, leaving 7 bases unmatched. Germline values: CDR1 SQVTM, CDR2 ANQGSEA. The CDR3 nucleotides are TGCAGCGTTAACCGGGACAGATATGAAGCTTTCTTT. Translation gives CSVNRDRYEAFF.

This clone was recorded a few times. This chain uses TRBV14 with TRBJ1-2; the D gene is possibly TRBD1 (6 bases). The CDR3 consists of 15 residues. Germline CDR1 and CDR2: SGHDN and FVKESK. The V gene lost 6 bases and the J gene lost 7 bases, with 21 bases spanning the gap. The chain's CDR3 is CASSQLQGMSGGYTF. The CDR3 bases are TGTGCCAGCAGTCAACTACAGGGTATGAGCGGTGGCTACACCTTC.

The genes are TRBV9 and TRBJ1-2; 11 positions agree with TRBD1. V was pared by 0 bases and J by 7 bases, with 5 bases of the junction left unmatched. Germline values: CDR1 SGDLS, CDR2 YYNGEE. The length of the CDR3 is 15 residues. The CDR3 reads CASSVVGQGVGGYTF. The DNA of the CDR3 is TGTGCCAGCAGCGTAGTGGGACAGGGGGTCGGTGGCTACACCTTC.

The chain links TRBV4-1 to TRBJ2-1; tentative D call: TRBD2 (5 bases). The CDR3 is 14 amino acids. V was shortened by 4 bases and J by 5 bases, with 12 bases between the two germline ends. Per germline, CDR1 MGHRA and CDR2 YSYEKL. The CDR3 DNA sequence: TGCGCCAGCAGCCCGGGGTTAACTCACAATGAGCAGTTCTTC. This gives the protein CASSPGLTHNEQFF.

The V and J genes are TRBV11-2 and TRBJ2-7; D gene uncertain. Trimming took off 5 bases at V and 9 bases at J, with 17 bases between the two ends. The germline V gene has CDR1 SGHAT and CDR2 FQNNGV. This CDR3 has 13 residues. CDR3: CASSADLELVQYF. As DNA, the CDR3 is TGTGCCAGCAGCGCCGACCTTGAGCTAGTGCAGTACTTC.

The rearrangement uses TRBV6-5 and TRBJ2-5; 10 nucleotides line up with TRBD1. The CDR3 length is 15 residues. Germline V gives CDR1 MNHEY, CDR2 SVGAGI. With 0 bases clipped from V and 5 bases from J, the junction kept 3 bases outside the gene matches. The CDR3 is CASSYSRQGAETQYF. CDR3 sequence (DNA): TGTGCCAGCAGTTACTCGCGACAGGGGGCCGAGACCCAGTACTTC.

In this sample, this clone turned up once. The rearrangement joins TRBV30 to TRBJ2-5; 8 bases fit TRBD2. The junction had 5 bases not matched to a gene; V was cut back by 0 bases and J by 5 bases. This CDR3 comprises 14 residues. The germline CDR1 and CDR2 sequences are GTSNPN and SVGIG (reference sequence). The CDR3 here is CAWSVTGGPETQYF. The CDR3 region has the DNA TGTGCCTGGAGTGTCACGGGGGGGCCGGAGACCCAGTACTTC. Full variable domain (missing parts from reference TRBV30 and TRBJ2-5): SQTIHQWPATLVQPVGSPLSLECTVEGTSNPNLYWYRQAAGRGLQLLFYSVGIGQISSEVPQNLSASRPQDRQFILSSKKLLLSDSGFYLCAWSVTGGPETQYFGPGTRLLVL.

This clone has a handful of counts. The rearrangement joins TRBV7-2 to TRBJ2-7, with D hard to call. CDR1 and CDR2 (germline): SGHTA, FQGNSA. Trimming took off 1 base at V and 2 bases at J, with 3 bases between the two ends. The CDR3 extends over 12 amino acids. The CDR3 is CASSLVTYEQYF. CDR3 nucleotides: TGTGCCAGCAGCTTAGTCACCTACGAGCAGTACTTC.

CDR3 in DNA: TGTGCCAGCAGCCTGACTTCCTCCTTGGGACTAACTTCGGAGACCCAGTACTTC. Translated, it gives CASSLTSSLGLTSETQYF. This rearrangement joins TRBV7-8 to TRBJ2-5; 7 bases line up with TRBD2. CDR3 size: 18 residues. Germline V gene lookup returns CDR1 SGHVS and CDR2 FQNEAQ. Trimming cost V 5 bases and J 5 bases; bases outside gene matches: 20.

This clone was seen a few times. The rearrangement joins TRBV23-1 to TRBJ1-1, with D possibly being TRBD1 (5 bases). TRBV23-1 is filed as an ORF, its function uncertain. CDR3 size: 14 residues. V lost 5 bases to trimming and J lost 5 bases, with 15 bases between them. The CDR3 DNA is TGCGCCAGCAGTAGCCGGGACGAGCAAACTGAAGCTTTCTTT. This encodes CASSSRDEQTEAFF.

The V and J genes are TRBV30 and TRBJ1-1, with a weak D call TRBD1 (5 bases). The CDR3 extends over 13 amino acids. V shed 4 bases and J shed 4 bases, with 13 bases lying between them. CDR1 is GTSNPN, CDR2 SVGIG, per germline (reference sequence). CDR3 amino acids: CAWKRERGTEAFF. The CDR3 DNA reads as TGTGCCTGGAAACGGGAAAGGGGCACTGAAGCTTTCTTT.

As DNA, the CDR3 is TGTGCCAGCAGCTTACCGCGCGCCGGGACTAGCGGGAAAAACATTCAGTACTTC. This gives the protein CASSLPRAGTSGKNIQYF. The V gene is TRBV7-2, the J gene TRBJ2-4; TRBD2 matches 12 bases. J was trimmed by 4 bases and V by 2 bases; bases with no gene match: 9. This CDR3 has 18 residues. Germline V gene lookup returns CDR1 SGHTA and CDR2 FQGNSA.

The chain employs TRBV6-9 and TRBJ2-7, with a tentative D call TRBD1 (6 bases). Germline CDR1 MNHGY, CDR2 SVAAGI. V shed 2 bases and J shed 2 bases, with 13 bases lying between them. CDR3 size: 15 residues. DNA for the CDR3: TGTGCCAGCAGTTATGGCAGGGGTTCTCCCTACGAGCAGTACTTC. Translating it yields CASSYGRGSPYEQYF.

The gene calls are TRBV7-2 and TRBJ2-7, with D unclear. The V gene's germline CDR1 is SGHTA and CDR2 FQGNSA. This CDR3 has 13 residues. Trimming cost V 5 bases and J 2 bases, with 10 bases left between them. The CDR3 protein is CASSGYLAYEQYF. CDR3 bases: TGTGCCAGCAGCGGCTACTTAGCCTACGAGCAGTACTTC.

The chain recombines TRBV29-1 with TRBJ2-7; no clear D. This CDR3 contains 12 residues. Germline CDR1 and CDR2: SQVTM and ANQGSEA. The V end lost 4 bases, the J end lost 6 bases, and 13 bases lay between the germline ends. CDR3 residues: CSVVWAMGEQYF. CDR3 nucleotides: TGCAGCGTTGTTTGGGCGATGGGCGAGCAGTACTTC.

The V call is TRBV29-1, the J call TRBJ1-5; maybe TRBD1 (5 bases). Germline V lookup: CDR1 SQVTM, CDR2 ANQGSEA. The CDR3 length is 12 residues. V lost 0 bases and J 6 bases, leaving 6 bases between the germline ends. CDR3 nucleotides: TGCAGCGTTGAAGAGGGGGGTCAGCCCCAGCATTTT. The encoded protein is CSVEEGGQPQHF.

This clone was recorded only once. V is TRBV9 and J is TRBJ2-7; TRBD1 might be the D (6 bases). This CDR3 is 15 amino acids long. CDR1 is SGDLS, CDR2 YYNGEE, per germline. V was cut by 8 bases and J by 7 bases, with 25 bases left in between. The CDR3 DNA is TGTGCCAGTTCCTCAGCCAGGGGACCCCTGGGAGAGCAGTACTTC. It translates to CASSSARGPLGEQYF.

The V call is TRBV14, the J call TRBJ1-1; D uncertain. V was pared by 5 bases and J by 11 bases, with 18 bases between. Looked up from germline, CDR1 is SGHDN and CDR2 is FVKESK. This CDR3 comprises 13 residues. DNA of the CDR3: TGTGCCAGCAGCGCTATGCCCCCCGGTGGTGCTTTCTTT. Translation: CASSAMPPGGAFF.

This chain joins TRBV5-1 and TRBJ1-5; tentatively, D is TRBD1 (5 bases). The CDR3 is 15 residues long. Trimming took 0 bases from V and 3 from J, leaving 10 bases between them. Germline assignment: CDR1 SGHRS and CDR2 YFSETQ. The CDR3 coding sequence is TGCGCCAGCAGCTTGGGAGGGGTGAACAATCAGCCCCAGCATTTT. It encodes CASSLGGVNNQPQHF.

This clone was detected a few times. The chain combines TRBV15 with TRBJ2-5, with D perhaps TRBD1 or TRBD2 (6 bases each). CDR3 length: 16 amino acids. Per germline, CDR1 LNHNV and CDR2 YYDKDF (reference sequence). V lost 3 bases, J lost 1 base, and 15 bases lay in between. For the CDR3, the DNA is TGTGCCACCAGCAGCGGCAGGGGAGGAGGCCAAGAGACCCAGTACTTC. This codes for CATSSGRGGGQETQYF.

The chain has TRBV5-6 and TRBJ1-1; 10 bases are a match to TRBD1. The germline V gene encodes CDR1 SGHDT and CDR2 YYEEEE. The V segment lost 5 bases and the J segment 0 bases; nucleotides outside the gene matches: 4. CDR3 length: 15 amino acids. The CDR3 nucleotides are TGTGCCAGCAGGACAGGGGGCCACATGAACACTGAAGCTTTCTTT. It encodes CASRTGGHMNTEAFF.

V usage is TRBV27 and J usage is TRBJ2-7, with D unclear. Trimming stripped 2 bases from V and 3 bases from J, with 11 bases between. CDR3 length: 14 residues. Germline values: CDR1 MNHEY, CDR2 SMNVEV (reference sequence). The CDR3 loop is CASSLEGPIYEQYF. As DNA, the CDR3 is TGTGCCAGCAGTTTAGAAGGTCCGATCTACGAGCAGTACTTC.

V is TRBV5-6 and J is TRBJ2-7, with D perhaps TRBD2 (6 bases). Germline lookup yields CDR1 SGHDT and CDR2 YYEEEE. This CDR3 has 14 amino acids. V shed 4 bases and J shed 0 bases, with 11 bases lying between them. The CDR3 region has the DNA TGTGCCAGCAGCGGAGGGGCCGGCTCCTACGAGCAGTACTTC. Protein product: CASSGGAGSYEQYF.

V and J are TRBV7-2 and TRBJ2-7; 8 nucleotides agree with TRBD2. The CDR3 is 15 residues long. Per the germline V gene, CDR1 is SGHTA and CDR2 is FQGNSA. Germline trimming cut 5 bases from V and 3 bases from J; bases unmatched to any gene: 9. In DNA, the CDR3 is TGTGCCAGCAGCCGGCTAGCGGGTCAGAGCTACGAGCAGTACTTC. Amino acids: CASSRLAGQSYEQYF.

The genes are TRBV29-1 and TRBJ2-1; D possibly matches TRBD1 or TRBD2 (5 bases each). The CDR3 loop spans 15 amino acids. CDR1 and CDR2 from the germline V gene are SQVTM and ANQGSEA. Trimming pared 3 bases from V and 1 base from J, leaving 13 bases between. DNA for the CDR3: TGCAGCGTTGATAGGACTGGGGGATCCTACAATGAGCAGTTCTTC. Translation gives CSVDRTGGSYNEQFF.